The present T cell receptor (beta chain) was sequenced within a study of blood T cell repertoires in COVID-19. Study as a whole: T cells, B-cell-depleted T cells, or PBMCs provided the cDNA or gDNA that served as material.

Only in-frame clones appear in the TCRdb table, and some are missing; sequencing was by immunoSEQ multiplex PCR. The sample shows about 250,000 clones, approximately 85% of them seen only once. Trimming at V came to 3 bases and at J to 4 bases, leaving 11 bases not matched to a gene. The V gene's germline CDR1 is MRHNA and CDR2 SNTAGT. The CDR3 consists of 16 residues. Self-reported history from a screening survey and questionnaire set each donor's cohort. In Cohort 3, a recovered donor had either two negative PCRs, clearance, or symptom resolution. This TCR came from a woman aged 30 to 39 who had recovered from COVID-19. Sequenced sample: PBMCs or T cells enriched from blood (not recorded which). The rearrangement joins TRBV6-4 to TRBJ1-2, with 7 bases fitting TRBD1. In DNA, the CDR3 is TGTGCCAGCAGTGAAACGCCGGGACAGCCTTTCTATGGCTACACCTTC. Its translation is CASSETPGQPFYGYTF.